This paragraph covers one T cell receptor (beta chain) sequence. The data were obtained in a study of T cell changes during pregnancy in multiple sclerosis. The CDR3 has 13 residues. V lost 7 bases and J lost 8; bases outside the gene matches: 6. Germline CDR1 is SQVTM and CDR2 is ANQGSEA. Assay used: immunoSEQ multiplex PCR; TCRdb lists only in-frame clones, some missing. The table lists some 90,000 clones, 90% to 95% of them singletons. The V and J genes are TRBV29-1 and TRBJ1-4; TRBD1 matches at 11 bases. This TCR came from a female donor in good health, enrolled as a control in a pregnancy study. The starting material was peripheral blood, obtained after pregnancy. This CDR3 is CSAQDRGREKLFF. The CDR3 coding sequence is TGCAGCGCTCAGGACAGGGGGCGCGAAAAACTGTTTTTT.